The source of this T cell receptor beta chain is a study of T cells in Graves' hyperthyroidism and ophthalmopathy. V was shortened by 2 bases and J by 4 bases, with 11 bases between the two germline ends. Looked up from germline, CDR1 is LGHDT and CDR2 is YNNKEL (reference sequence). The CDR3 has 14 residues. Amplification of TCR beta CDR3 regions used RNA as the template. First-round RT-PCR targeting the TCR CDR3 was performed with the HTBI primer set. TCRdb ran MiXCR on the multiplex PCR reads and lists one entry per CDR3 protein. The table lists under 350,000 distinct CDR3 sequences, around a sixth of them singletons. This clonotype appeared many times.

Sequencing was done on a sample of blood. This receptor was identified in a woman aged 50 to 65 with Graves' hyperthyroidism. This sequence joins TRBV3-1 and TRBJ1-1; TRBD1 is a possible D gene (6 bases). The CDR3 spells CASSQSGEGTEAFF. DNA of the CDR3: TGTGCCAGCAGCCAATCAGGGGAAGGCACTGAAGCTTTCTTT.